The 10 T cell receptor beta chains given below trace back to one sample, sequenced in a study of beta chain features in type 1 diabetes. The entirety of the isolated RNA underwent reverse transcription, so expressed TCRB transcripts were sequenced. The repertoire was sequenced with immunoSEQ multiplex PCR; TCRdb's copy has only in-frame clones and lacks some. The table lists approximately 150,000 clones, less than 9.5% of them singletons. The sample taken for sequencing was central memory CD4+ T cells from blood. The receptor source for this set is a woman aged 18-29 years in good health.

In this sample, this clone turned up a few times. J is TRBJ1-2 and V is TRBV7-2; D perhaps matches TRBD1 (5 bases). CDR1 is SGHTA and CDR2 is FQGNSA in the germline V gene. V gave up 3 bases and J gave up 4 bases, with 9 bases separating them. The CDR3 covers 13 residues. CDR3 residues: CASSFRGIYGYTF. CDR3 nucleotides: TGTGCCAGCAGCTTTCGGGGGATCTATGGCTACACCTTC.

This clone was counted a few times. This sequence joins TRBV6-5 and TRBJ2-2; 7 nucleotides line up with TRBD2. Germline CDR1 and CDR2: MNHEY and SVGAGI. The ends lost 10 bases at V and 8 bases at J; junction bases unmatched: 16. The CDR3 consists of 15 residues. The CDR3 DNA follows: TGTGCCATCAGACCACTAGCGCTCTACGGGGGGGAGCTGTTTTTT. Amino acids: CAIRPLALYGGELFF.

CDR3 region: CASSPPGTVQQETQYF. The CDR3 nucleotides read TGTGCCAGCAGTCCCCCCGGGACAGTACAACAAGAGACCCAGTACTTC. V usage is TRBV27 and J usage is TRBJ2-5, with 7 bases identical to TRBD1. The CDR3 is 16 residues long. Germline assignment: CDR1 MNHEY and CDR2 SMNVEV (reference sequence). V lost 5 bases to trimming and J lost 2 bases; unmatched junction nucleotides: 11.

As DNA, the CDR3 is TGTGCCAGCAGCCCCTTCGGGGCGAACACCGGGGAGCTGTTTTTT. Translation: CASSPFGANTGELFF. The V and J genes are TRBV9 and TRBJ2-2; maybe TRBD2 (5 bases). Looked up from germline, CDR1 is SGDLS and CDR2 is YYNGEE. Deletions cut 4 bases from V and 0 bases from J, with 10 bases between. This CDR3 contains 15 residues.

This clone was counted a few times. This chain connects TRBV18 to TRBJ2-7, with D possibly matching TRBD1 (6 bases). The V gene lost 8 bases and the J gene lost 0 bases, with 14 bases spanning the gap. The germline V gene encodes CDR1 KGHSH and CDR2 LQKENI. The CDR3 contains 14 residues. CDR3 sequence: CASTRDKSSYEQYF. The CDR3, as DNA: TGTGCCAGCACCCGGGACAAGAGCTCCTACGAGCAGTACTTC.

A few counts support this clone. The chain uses TRBV18 and TRBJ2-7; D possibly corresponds to TRBD1 (6 bases). V was trimmed by 6 bases and J by 4 bases, leaving 28 bases between them. The CDR3 length is 18 residues. Per germline, CDR1 KGHSH and CDR2 LQKENI. The CDR3: CASSRYLDSVEGVYEQYF. CDR3 in DNA: TGTGCCAGCTCGAGATACCTCGACTCGGTAGAGGGGGTTTACGAGCAGTACTTC.

This clone occurred many times. Other DNA sequences in the sample encode the same CDR3. The CDR3 region has the DNA TGTGCCACCAGCAGAGGCGGAGCCAATGAGCAGTTCTTC. Its translation is CATSRGGANEQFF. The chain carries TRBV15 and TRBJ2-1; D gene ambiguous. V lost 1 base, J lost 6 bases, and 7 bases lay in between. The CDR3 is 13 residues long. Germline loops: CDR1 LNHNV, CDR2 YYDKDF (reference sequence).

The chain uses TRBV21-1 and TRBJ1-1; no check of the table's D call, TRBD1, against the DNA was made. TRBV21-1 is reported as a pseudogene. CDR3 length equals 15 residues. For the CDR3, the DNA is TGTGCCAACGCAGGGACAGGGGGCGGGAACACTGAAGCTTTCTTT. Translation gives CANAGTGGGNTEAFF.

The chain uses TRBV30 and TRBJ2-2, with 7 bases lining up with TRBD1. CDR1 and CDR2 (germline): GTSNPN, SVGIG (reference sequence). J was trimmed by 1 base and V by 4 bases; bases with no gene match: 6. The CDR3 covers 15 residues. CDR3 coding DNA: TGTGCCTGGACCACCAGGACAGGGAACACCGGGGAGCTGTTTTTT. It specifies CAWTTRTGNTGELFF.

The chain employs TRBV7-9 and TRBJ1-4; TRBD1 matches at 9 bases. Germline CDR1 reads SEHNR; CDR2 reads FQNEAQ (reference sequence). V dropped 10 bases and J dropped 5; count of bases not matched to a gene: 5. The CDR3 sequence is 13 residues long. In nucleotides, the CDR3 is TGTGCCACAACCGGGACAGGGAATGAAAAACTGTTTTTT. It specifies CATTGTGNEKLFF. Full variable domain (outside the CDR3, taken from reference TRBV7-9 and TRBJ1-4): DTGVSQNPRHKITKRGQNVTFRCDPISEHNRLYWYRQTLGQGPEFLTYFQNEAQLEKSRLLSDRFSAERPKGSFSTLEIQRTEQGDSAMYLCATTGTGNEKLFFGSGTQLSVL.